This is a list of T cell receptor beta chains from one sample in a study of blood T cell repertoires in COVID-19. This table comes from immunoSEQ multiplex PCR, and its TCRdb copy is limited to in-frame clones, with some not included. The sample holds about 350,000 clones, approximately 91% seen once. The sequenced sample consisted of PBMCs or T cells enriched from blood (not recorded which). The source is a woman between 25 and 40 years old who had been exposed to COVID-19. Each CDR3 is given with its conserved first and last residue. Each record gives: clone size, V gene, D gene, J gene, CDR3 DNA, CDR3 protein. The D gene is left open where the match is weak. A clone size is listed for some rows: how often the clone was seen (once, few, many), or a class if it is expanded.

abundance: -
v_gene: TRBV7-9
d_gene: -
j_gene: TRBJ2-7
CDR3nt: TGTGCCAGCAGCCAAATAGCGGACCTCTCCTACGAGCAGTACTTC
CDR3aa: CASSQIADLSYEQYF

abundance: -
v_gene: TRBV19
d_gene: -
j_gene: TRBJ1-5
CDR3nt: TGTGCCAGTCGGGACACCTCGACCGCTCAGCCCCAGCATTTT
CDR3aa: CASRDTSTAQPQHF

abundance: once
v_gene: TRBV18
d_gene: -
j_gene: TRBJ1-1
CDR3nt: TGTGCCAGCTCACCGAGGGGGATGAACACTGAAGCTTTCTTT
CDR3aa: CASSPRGMNTEAFF

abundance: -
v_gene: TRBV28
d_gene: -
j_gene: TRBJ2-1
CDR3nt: TGTGCCAGCAGCCAGGGTTGGGGAGGTGGCAATGAGCAGTTCTTC
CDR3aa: CASSQGWGGGNEQFF

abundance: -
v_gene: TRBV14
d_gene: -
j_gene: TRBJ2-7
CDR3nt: TGTGCCAGCAGCCAAGTTGGGGAGGGGGACGAGCAGTACTTC
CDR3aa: CASSQVGEGDEQYF

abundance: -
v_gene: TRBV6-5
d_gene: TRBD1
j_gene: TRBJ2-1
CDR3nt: TGTGCCGGGCGGGCAGGGGGTCTCAATGAGCAGTTCTTC
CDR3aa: CAGRAGGLNEQFF

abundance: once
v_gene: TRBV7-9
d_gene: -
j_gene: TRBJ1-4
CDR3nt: TGTGCCAGCAGCTTTCGTATACCCCAGGGGAATGAAAAACTGTTTTTT
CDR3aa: CASSFRIPQGNEKLFF

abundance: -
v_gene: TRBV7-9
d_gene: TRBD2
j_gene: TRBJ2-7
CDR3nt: TGTGCCAGCAGCCCAAGAGCGGGAAGCTACGAGCAGTACTTC
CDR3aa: CASSPRAGSYEQYF

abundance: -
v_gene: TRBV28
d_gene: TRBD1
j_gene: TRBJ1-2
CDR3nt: TGTGCCAGCAGTTTATTGGGGGGACAGGGAAATGGCTACACCTTC
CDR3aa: CASSLLGGQGNGYTF

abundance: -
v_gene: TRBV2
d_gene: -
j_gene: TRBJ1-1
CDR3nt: TGTGCCAGCAGTGAAGAGGGGAGGATGAACACTGAAGCTTTCTTT
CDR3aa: CASSEEGRMNTEAFF

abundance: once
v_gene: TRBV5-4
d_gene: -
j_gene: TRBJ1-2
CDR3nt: TGTGCCAGCAGCTTGGAGGGGTATGGCTACACCTTC
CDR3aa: CASSLEGYGYTF

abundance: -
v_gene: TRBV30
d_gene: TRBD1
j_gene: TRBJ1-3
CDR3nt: TGTGCCTTTTTTTCTAGGGGGCATGGAAACACCATATATTTT
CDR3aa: CAFFSRGHGNTIYF

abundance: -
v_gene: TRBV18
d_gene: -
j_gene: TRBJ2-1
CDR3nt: TGTGCCAGCTCACCACCAGGCAGGGAGGACAATGAGCAGTTCTTC
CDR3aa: CASSPPGREDNEQFF

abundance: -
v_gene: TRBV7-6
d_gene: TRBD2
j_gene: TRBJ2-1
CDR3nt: TGTGCCAGCAGCTCACCGGGGGGACTAGCGGTTAACAATGAGCAGTTCTTC
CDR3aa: CASSSPGGLAVNNEQFF

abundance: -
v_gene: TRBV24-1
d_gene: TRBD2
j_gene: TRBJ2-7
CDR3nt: TGTGCCACCAGTCCGGGACTAGCGTGCTGGGAGCAGTACTTC
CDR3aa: CATSPGLACWEQYF

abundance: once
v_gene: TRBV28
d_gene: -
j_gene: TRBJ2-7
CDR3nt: TGTGCCAGCAGTTTCCCCGCGGGCGGGTACGAGCAGTACTTC
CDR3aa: CASSFPAGGYEQYF

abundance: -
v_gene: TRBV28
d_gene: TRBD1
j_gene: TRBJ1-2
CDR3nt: TGTGCCAGCACCAAACAGGGGGCTGGTGGCTACACCTTC
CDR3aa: CASTKQGAGGYTF

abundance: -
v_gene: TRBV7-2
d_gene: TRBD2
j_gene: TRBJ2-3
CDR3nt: TGTGCCAGCAGCTTATACGGTAGCGGGAGCACAGATACGCAGTATTTT
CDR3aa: CASSLYGSGSTDTQYF

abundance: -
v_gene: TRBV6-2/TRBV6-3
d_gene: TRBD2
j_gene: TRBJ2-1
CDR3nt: TGTGCCAGCAGTAAATTCAGCGCGGGAGGCGCCAATGAGCAGTTCTTC
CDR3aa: CASSKFSAGGANEQFF

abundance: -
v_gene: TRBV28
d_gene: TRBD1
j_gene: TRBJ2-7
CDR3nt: TGTGCCAGCAGTTTTTCTCCCTCCGGGACAGTGTCCTACGAGCAGTACTTC
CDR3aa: CASSFSPSGTVSYEQYF

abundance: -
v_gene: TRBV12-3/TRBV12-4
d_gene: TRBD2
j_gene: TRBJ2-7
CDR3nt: TGTGCCAGCAGCTTGGGGGGGGGATACGAGCAGTACTTC
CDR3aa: CASSLGGGYEQYF

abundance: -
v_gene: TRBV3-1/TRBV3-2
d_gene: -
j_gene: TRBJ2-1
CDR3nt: TGTGCCAGCAGCCATCGGAGCGGCCCCTCCTACAATGAGCAGTTCTTC
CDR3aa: CASSHRSGPSYNEQFF

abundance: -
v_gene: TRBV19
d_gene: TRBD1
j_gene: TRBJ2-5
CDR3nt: TGTGCCAGTAGGGGGAGACCGGGACAGGGCCTCCAAGAGACCCAGTACTTC
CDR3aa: CASRGRPGQGLQETQYF

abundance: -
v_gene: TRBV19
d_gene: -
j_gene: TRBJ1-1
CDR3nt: TGTGCCATAACAGGATGGACTGAAGCTTTCTTT
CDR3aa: CAITGWTEAFF

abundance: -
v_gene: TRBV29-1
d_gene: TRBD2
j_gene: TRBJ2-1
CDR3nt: TGCAGCGTTAGTAGCGGGTCCTACAATGAGCAGTTCTTC
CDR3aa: CSVSSGSYNEQFF

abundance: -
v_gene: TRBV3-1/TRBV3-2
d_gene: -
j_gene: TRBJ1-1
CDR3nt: TGTGCCAGCAGCCCCTCCGTTTCGAACACTGAAGCTTTCTTT
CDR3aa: CASSPSVSNTEAFF

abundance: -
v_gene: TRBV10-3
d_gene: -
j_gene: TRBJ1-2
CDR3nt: TGTGCCACCAACAACGCCAGGGCGCGCCTTGGCTACACCTTC
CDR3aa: CATNNARARLGYTF

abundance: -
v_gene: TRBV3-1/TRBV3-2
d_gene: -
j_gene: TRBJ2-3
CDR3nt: TGTGCCAGCAGCCCCCCGGGGATAACAGATACGCAGTATTTT
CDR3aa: CASSPPGITDTQYF

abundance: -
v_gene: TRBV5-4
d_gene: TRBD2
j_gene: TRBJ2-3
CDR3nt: TGTGCCAGCAGCTTGGCCCAGACTAGCGGGAGAGATACGCAGTATTTT
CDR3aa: CASSLAQTSGRDTQYF

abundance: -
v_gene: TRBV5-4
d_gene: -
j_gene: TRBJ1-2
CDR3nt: TGTGCCAGCAGCTTGACCAGGGGAGTCGATGGCTACACCTTC
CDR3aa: CASSLTRGVDGYTF

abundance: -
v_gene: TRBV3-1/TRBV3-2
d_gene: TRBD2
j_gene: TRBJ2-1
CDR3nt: TGTGCCAGCAGTCAAGCGGGGTCCTACAATGAGCAGTTCTTC
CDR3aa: CASSQAGSYNEQFF

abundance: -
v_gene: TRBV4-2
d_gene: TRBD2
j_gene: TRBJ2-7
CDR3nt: TGTGCCAGCAGCCAAGAGGGCGGGAGGGTCCAATACGAGCAGTACTTC
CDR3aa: CASSQEGGRVQYEQYF

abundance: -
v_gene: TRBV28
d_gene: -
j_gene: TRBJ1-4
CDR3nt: TGTGCCAGCAGTTGGGACACCCGGAATGAAAAACTGTTTTTT
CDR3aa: CASSWDTRNEKLFF

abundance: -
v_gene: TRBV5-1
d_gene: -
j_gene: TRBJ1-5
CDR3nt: TGCGCCAGCAGCAAGGACAGAGCGGGACAGCCCCAGCATTTT
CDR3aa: CASSKDRAGQPQHF

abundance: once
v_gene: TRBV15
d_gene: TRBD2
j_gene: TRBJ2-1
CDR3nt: TGTGCCACCAGCAGAGATTGGACTAGCGGGTCGAATGAGCAGTTCTTC
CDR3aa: CATSRDWTSGSNEQFF

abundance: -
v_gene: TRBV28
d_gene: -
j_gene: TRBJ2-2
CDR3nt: TGTGCCAGCAGACTCCCCGGACTTTGGAGGGAGCTGTTTTTT
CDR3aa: CASRLPGLWRELFF

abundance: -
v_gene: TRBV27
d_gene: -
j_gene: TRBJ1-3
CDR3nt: TGTGCCAGCAGTTTATCCAGGGGAGCAGGAAACACCATATATTTT
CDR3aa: CASSLSRGAGNTIYF

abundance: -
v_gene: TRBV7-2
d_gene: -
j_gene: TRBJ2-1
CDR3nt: TGTGCCAGCAGCTTAACGGTTAATGAGCAGTTCTTC
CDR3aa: CASSLTVNEQFF

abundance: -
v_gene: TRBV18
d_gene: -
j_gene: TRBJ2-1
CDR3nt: TGTGCCAGCTCACCAACCGCGGTTGGCTCCTACAATGAGCAGTTCTTC
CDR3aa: CASSPTAVGSYNEQFF

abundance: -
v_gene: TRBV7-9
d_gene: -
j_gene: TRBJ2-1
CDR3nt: TGTGCCAGCAGCTTAAAGACAGCCAATGAGCAGTTCTTC
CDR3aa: CASSLKTANEQFF

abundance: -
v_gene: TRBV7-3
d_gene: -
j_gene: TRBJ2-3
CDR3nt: TGTGCCAGCAGCTTAACGCCTAGCGCAAGCACAGATACGCAGTATTTT
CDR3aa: CASSLTPSASTDTQYF

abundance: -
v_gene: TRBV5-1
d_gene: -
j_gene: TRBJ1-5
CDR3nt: TGCGCCAGCAGCTTGGGAGGGATCCCCAATCAGCCCCAGCATTTT
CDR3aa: CASSLGGIPNQPQHF

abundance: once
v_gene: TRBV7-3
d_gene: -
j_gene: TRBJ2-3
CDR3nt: TGTGCCAGCAGCTTAAACCAGGGTGGGACAGATACGCAGTATTTT
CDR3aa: CASSLNQGGTDTQYF

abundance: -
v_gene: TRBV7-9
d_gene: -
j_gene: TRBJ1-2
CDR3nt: TGTGCCAGCAGCCCCGGGGACTATGGCTACACCTTC
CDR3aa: CASSPGDYGYTF

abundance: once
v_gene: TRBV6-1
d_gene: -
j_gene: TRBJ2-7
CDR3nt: TGTGCCAGCAGTGACCGCGCAACGGCCTACGAGCAGTACTTC
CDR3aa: CASSDRATAYEQYF